This entry describes one TCR beta chain. Its target is not known. The data belong to a study of T cell responses to AZD1222 COVID-19 vaccine. Study details: Analyses pooled second doses at about 4 or about 12 weeks. Study results and limitations: Baseline seropositivity characterized only a handful of AZD1222 recipients. Spike-specific TCR breadth rose after two AZD1222 doses, and depth rose as well. The span of vaccine-associated CD4 TCRs extended across spike, with dominance at 160-218 and 743-854.

The CDR3 runs to 17 residues. The J segment lost 0 bases and the V segment lost 4 bases, leaving 9 bases of the junction unmatched. Per germline, CDR1 SGHTA and CDR2 FQGNSA. Using immunoSEQ multiplex PCR, the repertoire was profiled, and TCRdb retains in-frame clones only, with some absent. The sample has approximately 100,000 clones, 86% seen once. Sample: peripheral blood, taken on day 0 of AZD1222 vaccination. The gene calls are TRBV7-2 and TRBJ2-3, with 8 nucleotides matching TRBD2. The source is an adult in good health. CDR3: CASSSSSSGSSTDTQYF. The CDR3 DNA sequence: TGTGCCAGCAGCTCCTCTTCTAGCGGGTCTAGCACAGATACGCAGTATTTT.